This is a list of T cell receptor beta chains from one sample in a study of T cell responses to AZD1222 COVID-19 vaccine. Produced via immunoSEQ multiplex PCR; TCRdb's table is partial and in-frame only. This sample has 150,000 to 200,000 clones, with about nine tenths found just once. Here the sequenced sample was peripheral blood, taken on day 0 of AZD1222 vaccination. These receptors all stem from an adult in good health. The CDR3 runs from the conserved cysteine through the conserved F or W. D genes are given only for firm matches. Size tells how often a clone was seen (once, few, many) or the class of an expanded clone, and some rows leave it out.

clone_size: -; v_call: TRBV2; j_call: TRBJ2-7; d_call: -; cdr3_aa: CASSDQGYEQYF
clone_size: -; v_call: TRBV3-1/TRBV3-2; j_call: TRBJ2-5; d_call: -; cdr3_aa: CASSQAVETQYF
clone_size: -; v_call: TRBV5-1; j_call: TRBJ1-4; d_call: -; cdr3_aa: CASSLSGDRGEKLFF
clone_size: -; v_call: TRBV7-6; j_call: TRBJ2-1; d_call: -; cdr3_aa: CASSPRGGLSYNEQFF
clone_size: -; v_call: TRBV4-3; j_call: TRBJ1-6; d_call: -; cdr3_aa: CASSQDLRSPLHF
clone_size: -; v_call: TRBV7-2; j_call: TRBJ2-1; d_call: TRBD2; cdr3_aa: CASSPRRAGDFDEQFF
clone_size: -; v_call: TRBV18; j_call: TRBJ1-6; d_call: -; cdr3_aa: CASSPEQVLDSPLHF
clone_size: -; v_call: TRBV7-8; j_call: TRBJ2-2; d_call: TRBD1; cdr3_aa: CASSRDRVAGELFF
clone_size: -; v_call: TRBV21-1; j_call: TRBJ2-7; d_call: -; cdr3_aa: CASRGRSSYEQYF
clone_size: -; v_call: TRBV4-1; j_call: TRBJ1-1; d_call: -; cdr3_aa: CASSQVNTEAFF
clone_size: -; v_call: TRBV27; j_call: TRBJ1-1; d_call: TRBD1; cdr3_aa: CASSLWTGGTEAFF
clone_size: -; v_call: TRBV12-3/TRBV12-4; j_call: TRBJ1-2; d_call: -; cdr3_aa: CASGGNYGYTF
clone_size: few; v_call: TRBV4-2; j_call: TRBJ2-2; d_call: -; cdr3_aa: CASSPNGGVTGELFF
clone_size: -; v_call: TRBV15; j_call: TRBJ2-7; d_call: -; cdr3_aa: CATSRDLSYEQYF
clone_size: -; v_call: TRBV19; j_call: TRBJ2-7; d_call: -; cdr3_aa: CASSKAETYEQYF
clone_size: -; v_call: TRBV7-2; j_call: TRBJ1-3; d_call: TRBD1; cdr3_aa: CASSFTGGAGNTIYF
clone_size: -; v_call: TRBV7-3; j_call: TRBJ1-4; d_call: -; cdr3_aa: CASSPGQMMGEKLFF
clone_size: once; v_call: TRBV25-1; j_call: TRBJ2-5; d_call: -; cdr3_aa: CASRPWNIQETQYF
clone_size: -; v_call: TRBV19; j_call: TRBJ1-2; d_call: -; cdr3_aa: CASSISGRRAYGYTF
clone_size: -; v_call: TRBV6-8; j_call: TRBJ1-6; d_call: -; cdr3_aa: CASSYSGHLDRAPLHF
clone_size: few; v_call: TRBV16; j_call: TRBJ1-4; d_call: -; cdr3_aa: CASSPSANEKLFF
clone_size: few; v_call: TRBV3-1/TRBV3-2; j_call: TRBJ2-5; d_call: -; cdr3_aa: CASSQDLSMKTQYF
clone_size: -; v_call: TRBV15; j_call: TRBJ1-6; d_call: -; cdr3_aa: CATSRGLGNSPLHF
clone_size: -; v_call: TRBV5-4; j_call: TRBJ1-3; d_call: -; cdr3_aa: CASSLSTDSGNTIYF
clone_size: -; v_call: TRBV4-3; j_call: TRBJ2-7; d_call: -; cdr3_aa: CASSQDPPFGYYEQYF
clone_size: -; v_call: TRBV10-2; j_call: TRBJ1-4; d_call: -; cdr3_aa: CASSEQGYADEKLFF
clone_size: -; v_call: TRBV11-2; j_call: TRBJ2-7; d_call: -; cdr3_aa: CASSLDYEQYF
clone_size: few; v_call: TRBV18; j_call: TRBJ2-7; d_call: TRBD1; cdr3_aa: CASSPRPGQATYEQYF
clone_size: -; v_call: TRBV15; j_call: TRBJ1-4; d_call: TRBD1; cdr3_aa: CATRRQGGNEKLFF
clone_size: -; v_call: TRBV7-6; j_call: TRBJ2-2; d_call: -; cdr3_aa: CASSPQDGNGNTGELFF
clone_size: once; v_call: TRBV19; j_call: TRBJ2-5; d_call: -; cdr3_aa: CASSINQRETQYF
clone_size: -; v_call: TRBV4-3; j_call: TRBJ2-1; d_call: -; cdr3_aa: CASSQVYGGGGSYNEQFF
clone_size: -; v_call: TRBV5-6; j_call: TRBJ2-7; d_call: TRBD1; cdr3_aa: CASSWTGESYEQYF
clone_size: -; v_call: TRBV25-1; j_call: TRBJ2-2; d_call: TRBD1; cdr3_aa: CASRGQMNTGELFF
clone_size: -; v_call: TRBV9; j_call: TRBJ1-2; d_call: -; cdr3_aa: CASSVATGGYGYTF
clone_size: -; v_call: TRBV4-3; j_call: TRBJ1-1; d_call: -; cdr3_aa: CASSPSVLRGSAEAFF
clone_size: -; v_call: TRBV29-1; j_call: TRBJ2-4; d_call: TRBD2; cdr3_aa: CSVLGGAKNIQYF
clone_size: once; v_call: TRBV9; j_call: TRBJ2-1; d_call: -; cdr3_aa: CASSFRGEQFF
clone_size: -; v_call: TRBV6-5; j_call: TRBJ1-3; d_call: TRBD1; cdr3_aa: CASRRGTGGNTIYF
clone_size: -; v_call: TRBV19; j_call: TRBJ2-7; d_call: TRBD1; cdr3_aa: CASSSGGMGEQYF
clone_size: -; v_call: TRBV5-6; j_call: TRBJ1-2; d_call: -; cdr3_aa: CASSFSGVTGYTF
clone_size: once; v_call: TRBV20-1; j_call: TRBJ2-2; d_call: -; cdr3_aa: CSASDPGGRGYTGELFF
clone_size: once; v_call: TRBV7-9; j_call: TRBJ2-7; d_call: -; cdr3_aa: CASSLEGRLNEQYF
clone_size: -; v_call: TRBV6-5; j_call: TRBJ2-7; d_call: TRBD2; cdr3_aa: CASSYGRGGSYEQYF
clone_size: few; v_call: TRBV14; j_call: TRBJ2-3; d_call: TRBD2; cdr3_aa: CASSLPGERGLYF
clone_size: -; v_call: TRBV6-5; j_call: TRBJ1-2; d_call: TRBD1; cdr3_aa: CASRQGSLGGYTF
clone_size: -; v_call: TRBV15; j_call: TRBJ1-4; d_call: -; cdr3_aa: CATSRSGIRRREKLFF
clone_size: -; v_call: TRBV2; j_call: TRBJ1-1; d_call: -; cdr3_aa: CASSGWGVNTEAFF
clone_size: once; v_call: TRBV29-1; j_call: TRBJ1-4; d_call: -; cdr3_aa: CSVEESEKLFF
clone_size: -; v_call: TRBV5-6; j_call: TRBJ1-3; d_call: TRBD1; cdr3_aa: CASSPRTGRAGNTIYF
clone_size: once; v_call: TRBV7-2; j_call: TRBJ2-1; d_call: -; cdr3_aa: CASSPDRGRSDEQFF
clone_size: -; v_call: TRBV9; j_call: TRBJ2-4; d_call: -; cdr3_aa: CASSVGGTAKLAKNIQYF
clone_size: -; v_call: TRBV7-2; j_call: TRBJ1-1; d_call: -; cdr3_aa: CASSSRQGPASEAFF
clone_size: -; v_call: TRBV29-1; j_call: TRBJ1-4; d_call: -; cdr3_aa: CSVDPPREKLFF
clone_size: -; v_call: TRBV12-2; j_call: TRBJ2-5; d_call: -; cdr3_aa: CASRLFRGGETQYF